This T cell receptor (beta chain) was sequenced in a study of cytotoxic CD8 clonotypes in ibrutinib-treated CLL. Study background: Mean per-sample yields comprised around 230,000 productive templates and 94,082 productive rearrangements.

Sequencing was performed with immunoSEQ multiplex PCR; in TCRdb, only in-frame clones are kept and a portion is missing. The sample shows 130,000 to 150,000 clones, roughly three quarters of them seen only once. V dropped 4 bases and J dropped 0 bases, with 6 bases sitting between them. The CDR3 is 14 residues long. Germline CDR1 is MGHRA and CDR2 is YSYEKL. The specimen comprised PBMCs, sampled after 12 months of ibrutinib treatment. V usage is TRBV4-1 and J usage is TRBJ2-2; no reliable D call. This TCR was recovered from a human donor with chronic lymphocytic leukemia. The CDR3, as DNA: TGCGCCAGCAGCCGGAGAGCGAACACCGGGGAGCTGTTTTTT. Residues: CASSRRANTGELFF.